Described below is a single T cell receptor (beta chain) sequence and its context. Its antigen is unidentified. The CDR3 has 13 amino acids. Germline V gene data show CDR1 as MNHNS and CDR2 as SASEGT. V gave up 5 bases and J gave up 6 bases, with 11 bases separating them. The data stem from a study of response to subunit inactivated influenza vaccine. MiXCR, applied by TCRdb to the RT-PCR reads, yields one record per CDR3 protein. This sample has 150,000 to 200,000 distinct CDR3 sequences, with approximately 11% found just once. Study observations and caveats: The authors offered the suggestion that each seasonal influenza vaccination recruits few new T cells.

The chain has TRBV6-1 and TRBJ2-1; tentative D call: TRBD2 (6 bases). This TCR was sampled from a man aged 50-60 years who received an inactivated influenza vaccine. The specimen comprised non-naive T cells sorted from PBMCs, sampled around seven weeks after vaccination. CDR3 sequence reads: CASSKETSNEQFF. In DNA, the CDR3 is TGTGCCAGCAGTAAGGAGACTAGCAATGAGCAGTTCTTC.